This TCR beta chain was retrieved from a study of T cells in Graves' hyperthyroidism and ophthalmopathy. Whole-study results and caveats: The majority of expanded thyroid clonotypes above 0.001 also appeared in blood.

Uncontrolled infections, other autoimmune diseases, pregnancy or lactation led to exclusion of patients. Clinical symptoms, serum thyroxine and TRAb, thyroid ultrasound and orbital computed tomography were used for the diagnoses. RNA transcripts yielded amplified TCR beta CDR3 regions. A set of HTBI primers served as the primers for a first-round RT-PCR of the TCR CDR3. TCRdb re-derived calls from the multiplex PCR reads in MiXCR, one entry per CDR3 protein. The sample carries about 610,000 distinct CDR3 sequences, about half recorded once. Losses at the gene ends were 4 bases for V and 3 bases for J; bases not matched to a gene: 2. Looked up from germline, CDR1 is SGHRS and CDR2 is YFSETQ. The CDR3 extends over 13 amino acids. This clonotype has ten or more counts. Its antigen is undetermined.

The chain joins TRBV5-1 to TRBJ2-7, with 9 bases fitting TRBD2. The origin of this receptor is a woman between 18 and 29 years old with Graves' hyperthyroidism. The sample comprised peripheral blood or thyroid tissue (not recorded which). The CDR3 bases are TGCGCCAGCAGCAGGACTAGCGACTACGAGCAGTACTTC. Its protein is CASSRTSDYEQYF. The whole variable domain, remainder taken from reference TRBV5-1 and TRBJ2-7, is KAGVTQTPRYLIKTRGQQVTLSCSPISGHRSVSWYQQTPGQGLQFLFEYFSETQRNKGNFPGRFSGRQFSNSRSEMNVSTLELGDSALYLCASSRTSDYEQYFGPGTRLTVT.